One and the same sample provided the 9 T cell receptor beta chains below, sequenced in a study of blood T cell repertoires in COVID-19. Only in-frame clones appear in the TCRdb table, and some are missing; sequencing was by immunoSEQ multiplex PCR. The sample records roughly 250,000 clones, about 80% being singletons. The specimen was peripheral blood. The origin of the receptors is a woman of 80 years or more with acute or convalescent COVID-19.

This clone occurred a few times. This chain joins TRBV6-5 and TRBJ1-1; D may be TRBD1 (6 bases). V was pared by 6 bases and J by 4 bases, with 12 bases between. CDR3 size: 13 residues. In germline, CDR1 is MNHEY, CDR2 SVGAGI. CDR3 loop: CASSTGILTEAFF. DNA of the CDR3: TGTGCCAGCAGCACAGGGATACTCACTGAAGCTTTCTTT.

The chain combines TRBV6-5 with TRBJ1-1; no reliable D call. Trimming removed 5 bases from V and 5 bases from J, with 12 bases in between. The V gene's germline CDR1 is MNHEY and CDR2 SVGAGI. This CDR3 comprises 13 residues. CDR3 sequence reads: CASSPRGHTEAFF. CDR3 nucleotides: TGTGCCAGCAGTCCCCGCGGGCATACTGAAGCTTTCTTT.

Only a few counts were recorded for this clone. As DNA, the CDR3 is TGTGCCAGCAGCCGCGAACGCGGGATTTTGGGGGGAGAGACCCAGTACTTC. This gives the protein CASSRERGILGGETQYF. The chain employs TRBV3-1 (or the pseudogene TRBV3-2) and TRBJ2-5; D possibly corresponds to TRBD2 (6 bases). The germline gives CDR1 LGHDT, CDR2 YNNKEL (reference sequence). The CDR3 consists of 17 residues. The V gene lost 4 bases and the J gene lost 4 bases, with 22 bases spanning the gap.

The chain links TRBV6-6 to TRBJ2-7; D remains unclear. Germline CDR1 reads MNHNY; CDR2 reads SVGAGI (reference sequence). This CDR3 is built from 13 residues. V lost 8 bases and J 2 bases, leaving 13 bases between the germline ends. The CDR3: CASPSDFPYEQYF. CDR3 DNA: TGTGCCAGCCCCTCTGACTTTCCCTACGAGCAGTACTTC.

The chain combines TRBV7-9 with TRBJ2-3; 11 bases are shared with TRBD2. With 3 bases clipped from V and 5 bases from J, the junction kept 7 bases outside the gene matches. The CDR3 is 16 residues long. CDR1 SEHNR and CDR2 FQNEAQ come from the germline V gene (reference sequence). CDR3 DNA sequence: TGTGCCAGCAGCTTTAGCGGGGGGGCCGGGGGAGATACGCAGTATTTT. It codes for CASSFSGGAGGDTQYF.

A few counts support this clone. The chain links TRBV29-1 to TRBJ1-2; no clear D gene. This CDR3 is built from 12 residues. The germline V and J ends were trimmed by 1 base and 4 bases, with 7 bases remaining between them. Germline assignment: CDR1 SQVTM and CDR2 ANQGSEA. The CDR3 nucleotides read TGCAGCGTTGAAGGTTCCAGCTATGGCTACACCTTC. Protein: CSVEGSSYGYTF.

The chain has TRBV7-2 and TRBJ1-1; D not resolved. This CDR3 comprises 14 residues. Germline V gene lookup returns CDR1 SGHTA and CDR2 FQGNSA. V was trimmed by 2 bases and J by 3 bases, leaving 10 bases between them. CDR3 DNA sequence: TGTGCCAGCAGCTTAAATGCAGTCTACACTGAAGCTTTCTTT. Amino acids: CASSLNAVYTEAFF.

This clone has only a few counts. The same CDR3 also results from other DNA sequences found in this sample. J is TRBJ1-1 and V is TRBV7-2; 10 positions match TRBD1. Germline CDR1 is SGHTA and CDR2 is FQGNSA. Trimming at V came to 1 base and at J to 1 base, leaving 6 bases not matched to a gene. This CDR3 region has 17 residues. The CDR3 loop is CASSLVATGGRNTEAFF. DNA for the CDR3: TGTGCCAGCAGCTTAGTAGCGACAGGGGGCAGGAACACTGAAGCTTTCTTT.

The gene calls are TRBV4-2 and TRBJ1-2; no reliable D call. Germline CDR1 reads LGHNA; CDR2 reads YNFKEQ. CDR3 length: 16 residues. With 1 base removed from V and 6 bases from J, the gap between germline ends came to 18 bases. The chain's CDR3 is CASSQGGGRGEDGYTF. In DNA form, the CDR3 reads TGTGCCAGCAGCCAAGGAGGAGGGAGAGGAGAGGATGGCTACACCTTC.